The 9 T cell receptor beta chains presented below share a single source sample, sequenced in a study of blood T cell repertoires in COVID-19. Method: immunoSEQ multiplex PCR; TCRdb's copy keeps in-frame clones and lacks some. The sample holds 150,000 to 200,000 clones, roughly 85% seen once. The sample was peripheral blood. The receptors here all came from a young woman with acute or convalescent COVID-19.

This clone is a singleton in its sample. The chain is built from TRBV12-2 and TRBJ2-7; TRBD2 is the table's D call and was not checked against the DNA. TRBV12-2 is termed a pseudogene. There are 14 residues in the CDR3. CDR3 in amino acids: CARTGGDTSYEQYF. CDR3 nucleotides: TGTGCAAGAACGGGAGGGGACACATCCTACGAGCAGTACTTC.

CDR3 nucleotides: TGTGCCAGCAGTTTTGGGCACCGGTCCTATGGCTACACCTTC. Translating gives CASSFGHRSYGYTF. The rearrangement links TRBV28 to TRBJ1-2; D not resolved. Germline V lookup: CDR1 MDHEN, CDR2 SYDVKM. V lost 3 bases to trimming and J lost 4 bases, with 12 bases between them. This CDR3 comprises 14 residues.

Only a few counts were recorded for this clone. The CDR3 is CASSSGTGNYGYTF. The CDR3 nucleotides read TGTGCCAGCAGCTCCGGGACAGGAAACTATGGCTACACCTTC. V usage is TRBV5-5 and J usage is TRBJ1-2; TRBD1 matches 8 bases. Germline V CDR1 and CDR2: SGHKS, YYEKEE (reference sequence). CDR3 length: 14 residues. Losses at the gene ends were 3 bases for V and 2 bases for J; bases not matched to a gene: 3.

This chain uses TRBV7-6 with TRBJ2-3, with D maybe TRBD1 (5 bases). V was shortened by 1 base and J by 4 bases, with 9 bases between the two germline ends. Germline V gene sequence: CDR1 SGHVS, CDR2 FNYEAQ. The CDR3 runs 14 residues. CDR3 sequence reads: CASSLGRASDTQYF. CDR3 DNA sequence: TGTGCCAGCAGCTTAGGCAGGGCTTCAGATACGCAGTATTTT. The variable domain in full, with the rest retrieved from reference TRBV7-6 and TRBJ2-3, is GAGVSQSPRYKVTKRGQDVALRCDPISGHVSLYWYRQALGQGPEFLTYFNYEAQQDKSGLPNDRFSAERPEGSISTLTIQRTEQRDSAMYRCASSLGRASDTQYFGPGTRLTVL.

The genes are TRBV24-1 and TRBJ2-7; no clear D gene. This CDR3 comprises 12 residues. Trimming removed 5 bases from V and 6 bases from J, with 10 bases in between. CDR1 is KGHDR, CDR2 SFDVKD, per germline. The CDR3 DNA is TGTGCCACCAGTGGCGTTAACTTCGAGCAGTACTTC. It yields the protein CATSGVNFEQYF.

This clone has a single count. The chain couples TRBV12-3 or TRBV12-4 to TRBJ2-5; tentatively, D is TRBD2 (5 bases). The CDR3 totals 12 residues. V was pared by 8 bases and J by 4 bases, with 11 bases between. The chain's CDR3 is CASEGGRETQYF. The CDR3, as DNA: TGTGCCAGCGAAGGAGGCAGAGAGACCCAGTACTTC.

For the CDR3, the DNA is TGTGCCAGTACCACGGACAGGGGGGGACAGCCCCAGCATTTT. The encoded protein is CASTTDRGGQPQHF. V and J are TRBV19 and TRBJ1-5; TRBD1 matches at 10 bases. The CDR3 totals 14 residues. The germline V gene encodes CDR1 LNHDA and CDR2 SQIVND (reference sequence). J lost 7 bases, V lost 7 bases, and 7 bases had no gene match.

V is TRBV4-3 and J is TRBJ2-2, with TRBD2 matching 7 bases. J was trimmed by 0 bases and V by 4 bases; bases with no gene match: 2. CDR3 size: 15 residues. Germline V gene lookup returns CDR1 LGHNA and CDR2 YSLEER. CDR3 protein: CASSREGANTGELFF. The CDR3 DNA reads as TGCGCCAGCAGCCGGGAGGGCGCGAACACCGGGGAGCTGTTTTTT.

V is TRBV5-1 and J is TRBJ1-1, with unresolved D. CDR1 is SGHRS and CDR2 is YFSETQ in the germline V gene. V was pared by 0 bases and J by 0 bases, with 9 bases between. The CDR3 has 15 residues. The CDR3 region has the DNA TGCGCCAGCAGCTTGGCGGGGATGATGAACACTGAAGCTTTCTTT. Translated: CASSLAGMMNTEAFF.